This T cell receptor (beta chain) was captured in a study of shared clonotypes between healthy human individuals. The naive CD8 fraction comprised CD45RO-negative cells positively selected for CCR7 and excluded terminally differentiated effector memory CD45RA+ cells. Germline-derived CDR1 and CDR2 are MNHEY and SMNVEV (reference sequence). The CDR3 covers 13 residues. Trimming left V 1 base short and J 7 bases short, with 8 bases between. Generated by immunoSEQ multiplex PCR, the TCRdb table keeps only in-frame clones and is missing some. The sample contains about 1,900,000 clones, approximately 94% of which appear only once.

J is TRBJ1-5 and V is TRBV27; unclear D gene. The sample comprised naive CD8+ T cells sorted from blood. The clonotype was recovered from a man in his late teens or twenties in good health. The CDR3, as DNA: TGTGCCAGCAGTTTATTTGGATCCCAGCCCCAGCATTTT. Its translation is CASSLFGSQPQHF.